This entry lists 9 T cell receptor beta chains sequenced from one sample in a study of cytomegalovirus exposure and HLA in healthy donors. PCR involved 60 Vbeta and 13 Jbeta primers. TCRdb keeps only in-frame clones here, not all; method: immunoSEQ multiplex PCR. The table shows approximately 150,000 clones, with around 60% occurring only once. The sample comprised PBMCs. The source of these receptors is a woman aged 60 to 75 in good health and CMV-seropositive.

The gene calls are TRBV9 and TRBJ2-5, with 8 bases aligning to TRBD2. The junction had 6 bases not matched to a gene; V was cut back by 0 bases and J by 2 bases. Per germline, CDR1 SGDLS and CDR2 YYNGEE. The CDR3 totals 16 residues. The CDR3 is CASSVGGTRAQETQYF. The CDR3 region has the DNA TGTGCCAGCAGCGTAGGAGGGACTAGAGCACAAGAGACCCAGTACTTC. The full variable domain, its missing parts supplied by reference TRBV9 and TRBJ2-5, is DSGVTQTPKHLITATGQRVTLRCSPRSGDLSVYWYQQSLDQGLQFLIQYYNGEERAKGNILERFSAQQFPDLHSELNLSSLELGDSALYFCASSVGGTRAQETQYFGPGTRLLVL.

This chain links TRBV27 with TRBJ1-4; possibly TRBD1 for D (6 bases). The V and J ends lost 6 bases and 5 bases respectively, with 10 bases between them. The germline gives CDR1 MNHEY, CDR2 SMNVEV (reference sequence). This CDR3 comprises 13 residues. The CDR3 DNA follows: TGTGCCAGCAGAGGGGGAGGGAATGAAAAACTGTTTTTT. Protein product: CASRGGGNEKLFF.

This clone has only a few counts. V gene TRBV2 combines with J gene TRBJ2-3, with D possibly being TRBD2 (6 bases). The germline gives CDR1 SNHLY, CDR2 FYNNEI. The CDR3 contains 15 residues. V lost 4 bases, J lost 2 bases, and 13 bases lay in between. CDR3 DNA: TGTGCCAGCAGTGCCTTCGCGGGGCTCACAGATACGCAGTATTTT. It yields the protein CASSAFAGLTDTQYF.

J is TRBJ1-5 and V is TRBV27, with TRBD1 matching over 7 bases. V was pared by 3 bases and J by 3 bases, with 2 bases of the junction left unmatched. Germline V gene data show CDR1 as MNHEY and CDR2 as SMNVEV (reference sequence). The CDR3 contains 14 residues. The CDR3 sequence: CASSFRGANQPQHF. CDR3 DNA sequence: TGTGCCAGCAGTTTCAGGGGGGCCAATCAGCCCCAGCATTTT.

This rearrangement joins TRBV28 to TRBJ2-3, with 10 bases lining up with TRBD2. The CDR3 loop spans 17 amino acids. CDR1 and CDR2 from the germline V gene are MDHEN and SYDVKM. The trim removed 4 bases at V and 3 bases at J, leaving 10 bases unmatched. The CDR3: CASSSPPASGRTDTQYF. The CDR3 coding sequence is TGTGCCAGCAGTTCACCCCCGGCTAGCGGGAGAACAGATACGCAGTATTTT.

This clone was seen a single time. V usage is TRBV28 and J usage is TRBJ2-3; perhaps TRBD2 as D (6 bases). The V end lost 2 bases, the J end lost 2 bases, and 14 bases lay between the germline ends. The CDR3 runs to 16 residues. The germline V gene has CDR1 MDHEN and CDR2 SYDVKM. As DNA, the CDR3 is TGTGCCAGCAGTTTAGGAGGGCGGGGTAACACAGATACGCAGTATTTT. This gives the protein CASSLGGRGNTDTQYF.

V and J are TRBV5-1 and TRBJ2-7, with 7 bases lining up with TRBD2. The CDR3 sequence is 15 residues long. CDR1 is SGHRS, CDR2 YFSETQ, per germline. Unmatched junction bases numbered 6, after V lost 0 bases and J lost 3 bases. CDR3 region: CASSLAAGVRYEQYF. For the CDR3, the DNA is TGCGCCAGCAGCTTGGCCGCGGGAGTTCGCTACGAGCAGTACTTC.

This chain joins TRBV19 and TRBJ2-7; D might be TRBD1 (6 bases). Deletions cut 7 bases from V and 3 bases from J, with 16 bases between. Germline lookup yields CDR1 LNHDA and CDR2 SQIVND (reference sequence). This CDR3 contains 14 residues. Here the CDR3 reads CASTSNDRIYEQYF. Here the CDR3 DNA reads TGTGCCAGTACATCAAACGACAGGATCTACGAGCAGTACTTC.

The gene calls are TRBV6-1 and TRBJ2-5; 7 bases are a match to TRBD2. The end of the DNA aligns better with TRBJ2-7, so the J call may be wrong. Germline V gives CDR1 MNHNS, CDR2 SASEGT. The CDR3 extends over 15 amino acids. The CDR3 spells CASSERSSGAYEQYF. The CDR3 coding sequence is TGTGCCAGCAGTGAAAGGTCTAGCGGTGCCTACGAGCAGTACTTC.